This T cell receptor beta chain was profiled in a study of response to subunit inactivated influenza vaccine listed by TCRdb under 2018. Concerning the study at large: Deep quantitative T cell receptor repertoire profiling was used in the study to track responses to a trivalent subunit inactivated influenza vaccine.

Findings and caveats that apply to the study as a whole: It was suggested by the authors that each seasonal influenza vaccination may recruit only a limited number of new T cells.

With respect to this clonotype: Its target antigen remains unknown. Base qualities are not provided; no much larger clone lies one nucleotide away.

Library preparation used RT-PCR. TCRdb shows the sequencer as Illumina HiSeq 2500. The public sequencing data were trimmed at Q25 with fastp and processed into clonotypes with MiXCR by TCRdb, which kept only in-frame beta chains. Rows matching on CDR3 protein sequence are summarized as one entry with the most common DNA and genes. This sample gives hundreds of thousands of distinct CDR3 sequences in total; approximately 15% of them show up just once. Of the sample, around 3% is held by the ten largest clones. CDR3 length: 15 amino acids, cysteine to phenylalanine. CDR3 DNA is the only sequence kept; it has 45 bases, read in frame from the first base. In the germline V gene, CDR1 corresponds to MDHEN and CDR2 to SYDVKM. V loses 7 bases at its end and J loses 8 bases; junction bases beyond the gene matches: 14.

This TCR was recovered from a man aged 45 to 75 who received an inactivated influenza vaccine. Donor details come from another sample of the same person, matched by shared clones. Sequenced material: CD4+ T cells sorted from PBMCs, taken around 25 months after vaccination. Recombination joined TRBV28 with TRBJ2-1; 7 bases in the middle match TRBD2. CDR3 region: CASIKTSRRGHEQFF. The DNA sequence reads TGTGCCAGCATAAAGACTAGCAGGAGGGGCCATGAGCAGTTCTTC.